This TCR beta chain emerged from a study of vaccination and CD4 T cells after COVID-19. The germline V gene encodes CDR1 MNHNS and CDR2 SASEGT. The length of the CDR3 is 15 residues. V lost 5 bases and J 2 bases, leaving 13 bases between the germline ends. This clonotype appeared a few times. The antigen remains undetermined. The time point was: late sampling 161 to 241 days after vaccination in a few convalescent patients. A single record per CDR3 protein comes from TCRdb applying MiXCR to the PCR reads. The sample has about 29,000 distinct CDR3 sequences; roughly 50% are singletons. Study-level points and caveats: Median SARS-CoV-2-reactive clonotype numbers went from 21 to 38; this increase was not significant.

The starting material was CD4+ T cells from blood, obtained about 7 months after SARS-CoV-2 vaccination. The chain carries TRBV6-1 and TRBJ2-1, with D perhaps TRBD1 (6 bases). This sequence was found in a human donor who had recovered from COVID-19. The CDR3 region has the DNA TGTGCCAGCAGTAAAACGACAGGCACCTACAATGAGCAGTTCTTC. Protein sequence: CASSKTTGTYNEQFF.